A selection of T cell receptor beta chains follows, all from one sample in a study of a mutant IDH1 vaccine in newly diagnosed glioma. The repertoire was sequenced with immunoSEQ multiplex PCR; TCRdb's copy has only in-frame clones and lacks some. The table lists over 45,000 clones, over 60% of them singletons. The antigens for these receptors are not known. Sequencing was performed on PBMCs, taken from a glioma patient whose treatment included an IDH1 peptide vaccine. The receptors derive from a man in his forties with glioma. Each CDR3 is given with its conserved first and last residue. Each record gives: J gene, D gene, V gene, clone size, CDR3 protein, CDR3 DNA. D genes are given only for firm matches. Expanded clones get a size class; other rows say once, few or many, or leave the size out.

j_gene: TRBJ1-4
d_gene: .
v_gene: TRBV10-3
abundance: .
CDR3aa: CAISEQQGEKLFF
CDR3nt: TGTGCCATCAGTGAGCAACAGGGAGAAAAACTGTTTTTT

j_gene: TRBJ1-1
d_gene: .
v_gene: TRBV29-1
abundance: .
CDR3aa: CSVSRVGEGTEAFF
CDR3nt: TGCAGCGTTTCCAGGGTGGGTGAGGGTACTGAAGCTTTCTTT

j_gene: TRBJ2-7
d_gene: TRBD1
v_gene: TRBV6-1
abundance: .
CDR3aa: CASIGQGYEQYF
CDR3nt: TGTGCCAGCATAGGACAGGGCTACGAGCAGTACTTC

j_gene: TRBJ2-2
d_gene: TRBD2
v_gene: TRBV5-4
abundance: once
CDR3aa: CASSLDIAGRTGELFF
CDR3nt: TGTGCCAGCAGCCTAGACATAGCGGGCCGCACCGGGGAGCTGTTTTTT

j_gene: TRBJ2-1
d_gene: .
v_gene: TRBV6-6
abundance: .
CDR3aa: CASSSTERVDEQFF
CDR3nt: TGTGCCAGCAGTAGTACTGAGAGGGTGGATGAGCAGTTCTTC

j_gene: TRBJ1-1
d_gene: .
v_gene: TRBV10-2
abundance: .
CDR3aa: CASSERLIRLVNTEAFF
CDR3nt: TGCGCCAGCAGTGAGAGACTTATAAGGCTCGTGAACACTGAAGCTTTCTTT

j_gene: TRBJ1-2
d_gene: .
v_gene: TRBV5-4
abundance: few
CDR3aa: CASSLAGRDDYTF
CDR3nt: TGTGCCAGCAGCTTGGCTGGTCGGGATGACTACACCTTC

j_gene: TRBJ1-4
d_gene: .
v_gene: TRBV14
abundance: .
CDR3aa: CASSRDRSNEKLFF
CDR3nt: TGTGCCAGCAGCCGGGACCGCAGTAATGAAAAACTGTTTTTT

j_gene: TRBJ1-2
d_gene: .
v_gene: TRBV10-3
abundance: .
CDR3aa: CAISDGSYGYTF
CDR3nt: TGTGCCATCAGTGATGGGTCCTATGGCTACACCTTC

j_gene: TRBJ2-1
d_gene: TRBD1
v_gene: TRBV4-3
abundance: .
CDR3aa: CASSRLQGSEQFF
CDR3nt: TGCGCCAGCAGCCGATTACAGGGGAGTGAGCAGTTCTTC

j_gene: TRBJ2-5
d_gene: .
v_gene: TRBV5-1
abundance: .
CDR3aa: CASSLDTATQETQYF
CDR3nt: TGCGCCAGCAGCTTGGACACAGCGACACAAGAGACCCAGTACTTC

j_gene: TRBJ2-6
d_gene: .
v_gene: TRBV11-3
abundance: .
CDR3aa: CASSLAGAGANVLTF
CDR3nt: TGTGCCAGCAGCTTAGCGGGGGCTGGGGCCAACGTCCTGACTTTC

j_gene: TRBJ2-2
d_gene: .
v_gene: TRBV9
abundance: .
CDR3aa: CASRSDPERAGELFF
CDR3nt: TGTGCCAGCAGATCGGACCCAGAGCGGGCCGGGGAGCTGTTTTTT